The sequence of this T cell receptor beta chain was determined in a study of molecular identifiers for immune sequencing clone quantification. This clonotype was found many times. TCRdb analysed the PCR reads with MiXCR anew, one entry per CDR3 protein. The table includes 490,000 or so distinct CDR3 sequences, about a quarter detected once. There are 15 residues in the CDR3. CDR1 is MGHRA, CDR2 YSYEKL, per germline. V lost 4 bases, J lost 3 bases, and 12 bases lay in between. Sequencing libraries of naive CD8 cells derived from around 20,000 to 1,000,000 sorted cells with 10%, 30% or 50% RNA. This sequence originates from a human donor in good health. Some libraries in this study had Jurkat cell RNA spiked in. Sequencing was performed on naive CD8+ T cells from blood, with Jurkat cell RNA spiked in. Subset reported: FACS-sorted CD8+CD4-CCR7+CD45RA+ naive T cells. This chain uses TRBV4-1 with TRBJ1-4; weak D call: TRBD1 (6 bases). The CDR3 region is CASSPTGPANEKLFF. Written as DNA, the CDR3 is TGCGCCAGCAGCCCCACAGGGCCGGCTAATGAAAAACTGTTTTTT.